Listed below are T cell receptor beta chains from one sample, sequenced in a study of T cells expressing NK-cell markers. TCRdb re-called the 5' RACE reads; every CDR3 protein appears as one record, without DNA. The sample has 150,000 to 160,000 distinct CDR3 sequences, and its top ten clones hold roughly a third. Source material: blood T cells: a sorted CD56 or NKG2C T cell subset, CD4+ or CD8+ T cells, or bulk PBMC T cells (not recorded which). These TCRs come from a woman aged 45-65 years in good health. The CDR3 runs from the conserved cysteine through the conserved F or W.

V gene	J gene	CDR3 protein
TRBV27	TRBJ2-1	CASSVGSSYNEQFF
TRBV27	TRBJ2-1	CASSLQPNNEQFF
TRBV6-5	TRBJ2-5	CASWEGGTQYF
TRBV10-3	TRBJ2-1	CATKLAGSSYNEQFF
TRBV27	TRBJ1-2	CASSSRTTVTYGYTF
TRBV7-6	TRBJ2-1	CASSLAGGSGYNEQFF
TRBV28	TRBJ1-5	CASSLLGPQHF
TRBV11-2	TRBJ2-1	CASSLPLQQGAVGQFF
TRBV12-3/TRBV12-4	TRBJ1-2	CASTPTGPSGGYTF
TRBV27	TRBJ2-3	CFKGRENTDTQYF
TRBV3-1	TRBJ2-1	CASSQAGLAGTSSYNEQFF
TRBV27	TRBJ2-3	CASTPPGLDTQYF
TRBV4-1	TRBJ2-1	CASSQVAGGEQFF
TRBV6-5	TRBJ2-5	CASSYLGAETQYF
TRBV5-5	TRBJ1-1	CASSLGSGQYNTEAFF
TRBV19	TRBJ2-4	CAIKGAKNIQYF
TRBV25-1	TRBJ1-1	CASSAAWGALNTEAFF
TRBV28	TRBJ1-2	CASNRFPGGASKGYTF
TRBV29-1	TRBJ2-2	CSVVPLGLNTGELFF
TRBV6-5	TRBJ1-2	CASSSPGHITVGYGYTF
TRBV27	TRBJ2-5	CASSLWAASGLVETQYF
TRBV12-3/TRBV12-4	TRBJ2-5	CASSPGQGRETQYF
TRBV12-5	TRBJ2-2	CASGLSQNTGELFF
TRBV12-3/TRBV12-4	TRBJ1-5	CASSEGTGANQPQHF
TRBV4-1	TRBJ2-1	CASSQDSTSDSYNEQFF
TRBV11-3	TRBJ1-1	CASIGIGNTEAFF
TRBV7-9	TRBJ2-7	CASSGGSGNYEQYF
TRBV20-1	TRBJ2-2	CSARFVRGGDTGELFF
TRBV7-8	TRBJ2-3	CASSLMRGSTDTQYF
TRBV3-1	TRBJ2-7	CASSQGVDSEQYF
TRBV2	TRBJ2-1	CANEDSSLSSYNEQFF
TRBV27	TRBJ2-3	CASSFISDFLTDTQYF
TRBV4-1	TRBJ1-1	CASSHRGQGVAEAFF
TRBV19	TRBJ2-7	CASSIGRGAYEQYF
TRBV27	TRBJ2-7	CASFGAPHEQYF
TRBV12-3/TRBV12-4	TRBJ2-1	CASTGLAGGPGNEQFF
TRBV7-8	TRBJ2-1	CASSLALREAEFF
TRBV28	TRBJ2-1	CASTKVAGEVYNEQFF
TRBV27	TRBJ2-2	CASSKLAGVDTGELFF
TRBV7-9	TRBJ2-2	CASRRTGGENTGELFF
TRBV15	TRBJ1-1	CATSIEGNTEAFF
TRBV5-1	TRBJ2-4	CASSPRGGAKNIQYF
TRBV24-1	TRBJ1-2	CATSDGQVHGYTF
TRBV4-1	TRBJ2-4	CASRGFPGNIQYF
TRBV6-1	TRBJ2-2	CASSESLAAPGELFF
TRBV20-1	TRBJ2-7	CSVRDSLYEQYF
TRBV2	TRBJ2-5	CASSDPNTGEQQETQYF
TRBV20-1	TRBJ2-2	CSARDQGWELFF
TRBV12-3/TRBV12-4	TRBJ1-4	CASKGPENEKLFF
TRBV24-1	TRBJ2-5	CATSDLAGEVETQYF
TRBV19	TRBJ1-2	CASSIGPIEGYTF
TRBV6-1	TRBJ2-1	CASSEVGGGPLNEQFF
TRBV19	TRBJ1-3	CASSAYSGNTIYF